This T cell receptor (beta chain) emerged from a study of cytomegalovirus exposure and HLA in healthy donors. Study in general: The 120 or so validation repertoires used a platform that matched the one used for the 500 to 700 first-cohort repertoires, as a later analysis reported.

The CDR3 consists of 17 residues. Germline V gene lookup returns CDR1 LNHDA and CDR2 SQIVND (reference sequence). V dropped 4 bases and J dropped 0 bases, with 18 bases sitting between them. TCRdb keeps only in-frame clones here, not all; method: immunoSEQ multiplex PCR. The sample includes approximately 150,000 clones, 90% to 95% of them seen just once. Regarding this clone: As yet, its antigen is unknown.

Study findings and constraints: The finding came from a later analysis; first-cohort TCR clusters tended to co-occur in the 130 or so validation repertoires. Across donors, most TCRs were seen rarely, yet some public ones were widespread.

The donors were part of the validation cohort, which consisted of some 120 subjects and was separate from the first cohort of about 720 subjects. This receptor was identified in a man aged 18 to 35 in good health and CMV-seronegative. The V call is TRBV19, the J call TRBJ1-2, with unresolved D. Material for sequencing was PBMCs. The CDR3 sequence: CASSRSRGLSTNYGYTF. The CDR3 DNA reads as TGTGCCAGTAGTAGGTCCCGCGGGCTTTCGACTAACTATGGCTACACCTTC.